This is a list of T cell receptor beta chains from one sample in a study of blood T cells in healthy people across ages. TCRdb redid the calling of the 5' RACE reads with MiXCR, one entry per CDR3 protein. The top ten clones hold 3% to 4.5% of a sample with about 800,000 distinct CDR3 sequences, around 25% of them seen once. These data are also associated with another study on T cells of mothers and their children.

The sample was blood. These receptors originate from a boy aged 5-17 years in good health. Each CDR3 is given with its conserved first and last residue. The D gene is left open where the match is weak. A row's size may be missing; if present it is once, few, many or a size class.

-	TRBJ2-4	-	TRBV5-6	CASSFGSLAKNIQYF	TGTGCCAGCAGCTTCGGGAGCCTAGCCAAAAACATTCAGTACTTC
-	TRBJ2-1	few	TRBV4-3	CASSQDSGNEQFF	TGCGCCAGCAGCCAAGATTCTGGCAATGAGCAGTTCTTC
TRBD1	TRBJ1-2	-	TRBV6-1	CASRAIQGISGYGYTF	TGTGCCAGCAGAGCCATACAGGGGATTAGCGGCTATGGCTACACCTTC
-	TRBJ1-1	-	TRBV9	CASSIDGAYTEAFF	TGTGCCAGCAGTATTGACGGGGCCTACACTGAAGCTTTCTTT
-	TRBJ1-2	-	TRBV28	CASTLMGRSNYGYTF	TGTGCCAGCACTTTGATGGGACGGTCTAACTATGGCTACACCTTC
-	TRBJ1-2	few	TRBV29-1	CSAEQGTNYGYTF	TGCAGCGCCGAACAGGGAACTAACTATGGCTACACCTTC
TRBD1	TRBJ1-5	few	TRBV20-1	CSVGTAYSNQPQHF	TGCAGTGTCGGGACAGCGTATAGCAATCAGCCCCAGCATTTT
TRBD2	TRBJ2-5	once	TRBV5-1	CASKGLAGGPAREAQYF	TGCGCCAGCAAAGGACTAGCGGGGGGCCCAGCGAGAGAGGCCCAGTACTTC
-	TRBJ2-7	-	TRBV20-1	CSATDQQKSINEPYF	TGCAGTGCTACCGATCAGCAGAAGAGTATCAACGAGCCGTACTTC
-	TRBJ2-1	-	TRBV7-3	CASSGNRDNEQFF	TGTGCCAGCAGCGGCAACAGGGATAATGAGCAGTTCTTC
TRBD2	TRBJ2-1	-	TRBV28	CASSFPSGSYNERFF	TGTGCCAGCAGTTTCCCTAGCGGGTCCTACAATGAGCGGTTCTTC
-	TRBJ2-7	-	TRBV7-8	CASSLSFGGNEQYF	TGTGCCAGCAGCTTATCGTTTGGAGGGAACGAGCAGTACTTC
-	TRBJ1-1	-	TRBV7-2	CASSLDRENEAFF	TGTGCCAGCAGCTTAGATAGGGAGAATGAAGCTTTCTTT
-	TRBJ1-4	-	TRBV9	CASSVGRTSTNEKLFF	TGTGCCAGCAGCGTAGGGCGGACGTCAACTAATGAAAAACTGTTTTTT
-	TRBJ2-5	-	TRBV29-1	CSAGTYQETQYF	TGCAGCGCTGGGACTTACCAAGAGACCCAGTACTTC
TRBD2	TRBJ2-5	few	TRBV2	CASSERRGESTQYF	TGTGCCAGCAGTGAACGGCGGGGGGAGTCGACCCAGTACTTC
TRBD2	TRBJ2-1	few	TRBV20-1	CSTVGEGSSYNEQFF	TGCAGTACCGTAGGGGAGGGGAGCTCCTACAATGAGCAGTTCTTC
-	TRBJ2-2	-	TRBV12-3/TRBV12-4	CASSPRPDRTNTGELFF	TGTGCCAGCAGCCCACGGCCGGACAGAACGAACACCGGGGAGCTGTTTTTT
-	TRBJ1-6	-	TRBV28	CASRQGLTGSPLHF	TGTGCCAGCAGACAAGGCCTGACGGGTTCACCCCTCCACTTT
-	TRBJ1-2	few	TRBV6-6	CASSYGLSNYGYTF	TGTGCCAGCAGTTACGGGCTGTCTAACTATGGCTACACCTTC
-	TRBJ2-5	-	TRBV5-1	CASSLGHGGGNIETQYF	TGCGCCAGCAGCTTGGGTCACGGTGGGGGAAATATTGAGACCCAGTACTTC
-	TRBJ2-7	few	TRBV29-1	CSVGTEGYEQYF	TGCAGCGTTGGAACGGAGGGCTACGAGCAGTACTTC
-	TRBJ1-4	-	TRBV12-3/TRBV12-4	CASTQTRNEKLFF	TGTGCCAGCACCCAAACAAGGAATGAAAAACTGTTTTTT
-	TRBJ2-7	-	TRBV20-1	CSARRDPHPTPYF	TGCAGTGCTAGAAGGGACCCCCACCCGACCCCGTACTTC
-	TRBJ1-4	-	TRBV6-5	CASSYILGAGEKLFF	TGTGCCAGCAGTTACATTCTGGGGGCCGGTGAAAAACTGTTTTTT
-	TRBJ2-1	-	TRBV29-1	CSVQSESSYNEQFF	TGCAGCGTACAAAGTGAGAGCTCCTACAATGAGCAGTTCTTC
-	TRBJ2-5	-	TRBV10-3	CAISWDTGRETQYF	TGTGCCATCAGCTGGGACACCGGCAGGGAGACCCAGTACTTC
-	TRBJ2-3	-	TRBV29-1	CSALQDTQYF	TGCAGCGCATTACAAGATACGCAGTATTTT
TRBD2	TRBJ2-5	few	TRBV7-2	CASSPAGRGQETQYF	TGTGCCAGCAGCCCCGCGGGGCGGGGGCAAGAGACCCAGTACTTC
-	TRBJ2-3	-	TRBV7-8	CASSLVVAGPRTDTQYF	TGTGCCAGCAGCTTAGTAGTTGCGGGCCCCCGCACAGATACGCAGTATTTT
-	TRBJ2-7	few	TRBV28	CASSLQVHEQYF	TGTGCCAGCAGTTTACAGGTCCACGAGCAGTACTTC
-	TRBJ1-1	-	TRBV6-5	CASSYEQGWFEAFF	TGTGCCAGCAGTTACGAGCAGGGCTGGTTTGAAGCTTTCTTT
TRBD1	TRBJ1-1	few	TRBV6-5	CASSTGDTEAFF	TGTGCCAGCTCGACAGGGGACACTGAAGCTTTCTTT
TRBD2	TRBJ2-6	-	TRBV5-1	CASSFKAGESSGANVLTF	TGCGCCAGCAGCTTCAAGGCGGGGGAATCCTCTGGGGCCAACGTCCTGACTTTC
-	TRBJ2-7	-	TRBV7-8	CASSAGQSYEQYF	TGTGCCAGCAGCGCCGGACAGTCCTACGAGCAGTACTTC
TRBD2	TRBJ2-1	many	TRBV18	CASSPQRLAGKNYNEQFF	TGTGCCAGCTCACCACAAAGACTAGCGGGAAAAAACTACAATGAGCAGTTCTTC
-	TRBJ2-7	many	TRBV29-1	CSVEDWQHRPYEQYF	TGCAGCGTTGAAGATTGGCAGCACAGGCCCTACGAGCAGTACTTC
-	TRBJ2-5	few	TRBV4-1	CASSQPDKKKETQYF	TGCGCCAGCAGCCAACCGGACAAAAAGAAAGAGACCCAGTACTTC
TRBD1	TRBJ1-2	-	TRBV6-5	CASRAGTGDGYTF	TGTGCCAGCAGAGCCGGGACAGGGGATGGTTACACCTTC
-	TRBJ2-7	-	TRBV6-5	CASSYRPSSYEQYF	TGTGCCAGCAGTTACAGGCCCAGCTCCTACGAGCAGTACTTC
TRBD2	TRBJ2-7	few	TRBV25-1	CASSPGGGRHEQYF	TGTGCCAGCAGTCCCGGGGGGGGGCGCCACGAGCAGTACTTC
TRBD1	TRBJ2-7	few	TRBV6-1	CASSTRDRDHEQYF	TGTGCCAGCAGCACCCGGGACAGGGATCACGAGCAGTACTTC
-	TRBJ2-2	few	TRBV4-3	CASSQDSNTGELFF	TGCGCCAGCAGCCAAGATAGTAACACCGGGGAGCTGTTTTTT
TRBD1	TRBJ1-2	few	TRBV7-2	CASSYQGVRSSYGYTF	TGTGCCAGCAGCTACCAGGGGGTGCGGTCCTCTTATGGCTACACCTTC
-	TRBJ2-1	-	TRBV7-8	CASVQEAPGNEQFF	TGTGCCAGCGTCCAGGAGGCTCCGGGCAATGAGCAGTTCTTC
TRBD1	TRBJ2-7	few	TRBV20-1	CSAARTGSSYEQYF	TGCAGTGCGGCAAGGACAGGGAGCTCCTACGAGCAGTACTTC
TRBD2	TRBJ2-2	-	TRBV4-3	CASSQDVSGGADTGELFF	TGCGCCAGCAGCCAAGATGTGAGCGGGGGGGCTGACACCGGGGAGCTGTTTTTT
-	TRBJ2-7	-	TRBV27	CASPGGYEQYF	TGTGCCAGCCCCGGGGGCTACGAGCAGTACTTC
-	TRBJ2-1	-	TRBV6-2/TRBV6-3	CASSSAGAKNNEQFF	TGTGCCAGCAGTTCCGCAGGGGCGAAAAACAATGAGCAGTTCTTC
TRBD1	TRBJ2-7	few	TRBV7-8	CASSLTDREFPYEQYF	TGTGCCAGCAGCTTAACGGACAGGGAATTTCCCTACGAGCAGTACTTC
-	TRBJ1-4	-	TRBV4-1	CASSQLVTGGEKLFF	TGCGCCAGCAGCCAATTAGTAACTGGGGGCGAAAAACTGTTTTTT
TRBD2	TRBJ2-3	-	TRBV7-2	CASSRGLAGPTDTQYF	TGTGCCAGCAGCCGCGGACTAGCGGGGCCCACAGATACGCAGTATTTT
TRBD2	TRBJ2-1	-	TRBV7-2	CASSLAKLAGPYNEQFF	TGTGCCAGCAGCTTAGCTAAACTAGCGGGACCCTACAATGAGCAGTTCTTC